The present T cell receptor beta chain was sequenced within a study of control samples from healthy donors and cancer patients. The CDR3 runs 15 residues. After removal of 1 base from V and 1 base from J, the junction contained 3 bases not matched to a gene. Germline-derived CDR1 and CDR2 are SGHNT and YYREEE (reference sequence). TCRdb's table, derived via immunoSEQ multiplex PCR, lists solely in-frame clones and lacks some. The profile covers around 30,000 clones, with 90% to 95% appearing a single time and around 1.6% taken by the ten largest. The sequencing input was PBMCs. The TCR was taken from a man between 35 and 55 years old with colorectal cancer. The V gene is TRBV5-4, the J gene TRBJ1-1; 8 positions match TRBD1. The CDR3 loop reads CASSLQGARNTEAFF. The DNA for the CDR3 is TGTGCCAGCAGCTTGCAGGGGGCGCGGAACACTGAAGCTTTCTTT.